This TCR beta chain was identified during a study of OX40 agonist ivuxolimab in advanced cancers. The overall study: Those enrolled were about 82% male, with a mean age of approximately 60 years and ages from roughly 23 to 80.

The repertoire was sequenced with immunoSEQ multiplex PCR; TCRdb's copy has only in-frame clones and lacks some. Of about 100,000 clones listed, 85% to 90% are singletons. V was pared by 6 bases and J by 1 base, with 12 bases between. CDR1 and CDR2 (germline): MNHNY, SVGAGI (reference sequence). The CDR3 has 14 residues. Baseline, cycle 4 day 1, and cycle 7 day 1 were the blood sampling points. The sequencing here drew on CD4+ or CD8+ T cells sorted from blood, taken in a trial of the OX40 agonist ivuxolimab. The TCR originated in an adult with an advanced solid tumor such as melanoma, head and neck, liver or kidney cancer. The chain has TRBV6-6 and TRBJ1-1; D is possibly TRBD1 (5 bases). This CDR3 reads CASSTIGTNTEAFF. In DNA, the CDR3 is TGTGCCAGCAGCACTATCGGGACGAACACTGAAGCTTTCTTT.